A selection of T cell receptor beta chains follows, all from one sample in a study of blood T cell repertoires in COVID-19. The method was immunoSEQ multiplex PCR; TCRdb's version includes in-frame clones alone and lacks a portion of them. There are some 130,000 clones in the sample; roughly 80% occur only once, and 5.5% lies in the top ten. The sample was PBMCs or T cells enriched from blood (not recorded which). The receptors come from a man aged 35 to 55 with acute COVID-19. CDR3s include the opening cysteine and the closing phenylalanine or tryptophan. The D gene is left open where the match is weak. The size field is filled for only some rows; it gives once, few, many or a size class.

j_call,clone_size,v_call,d_call,cdr3_aa,cdr3_nt
TRBJ1-4,NA,TRBV7-2,NA,CASSSLEGNEKLFF,TGTGCCAGCAGCTCATTAGAGGGTAATGAAAAACTGTTTTTT
TRBJ1-1,NA,TRBV2,NA,CASSEIGTRAEAFF,TGTGCCAGCAGTGAAATCGGGACTCGGGCTGAAGCTTTCTTT
TRBJ2-3,NA,TRBV29-1,TRBD2,CSVGERDGTQYF,TGCAGCGTTGGGGAGCGGGATGGTACGCAGTATTTT
TRBJ1-2,NA,TRBV2,TRBD1,CASSPGQGRGYTF,TGTGCCAGCAGTCCCGGACAGGGAAGGGGCTACACCTTC
TRBJ2-1,NA,TRBV13,TRBD2,CASSERGMDEQFF,TGTGCCAGCAGTGAGCGGGGGATGGATGAGCAGTTCTTC
TRBJ1-5,NA,TRBV5-1,NA,CASSLRLKGAERLSQPQHF,TGCGCCAGCAGCCTCCGGCTTAAAGGGGCGGAGAGGCTTAGTCAGCCCCAGCATTTT
TRBJ1-4,NA,TRBV28,TRBD1,CASSSRDRREKLFF,TGTGCCAGCAGTAGCCGGGACAGGAGGGAAAAACTGTTTTTT
TRBJ2-1,NA,TRBV18,NA,CASSPPTHNEQFF,TGTGCCAGCTCACCACCCACTCACAATGAGCAGTTCTTC
TRBJ2-3,NA,TRBV6-5,TRBD2,CASSYGRGRGTDTQYF,TGTGCCAGCAGTTACGGTCGCGGGAGGGGCACAGATACGCAGTATTTT
TRBJ1-3,NA,TRBV7-2,NA,CASSLTGRSGNTIYF,TGTGCCAGCAGTTTAACAGGCCGCTCTGGAAACACCATATATTTT
TRBJ2-2,NA,TRBV3-1/TRBV3-2,TRBD2,CASSPLGTSGVAGELFF,TGTGCCAGCAGCCCCCTTGGGACTAGCGGGGTGGCCGGGGAGCTGTTTTTT
TRBJ1-6,NA,TRBV18,TRBD1,CASSSGQINNSPLHF,TGTGCCAGCTCGTCGGGACAGATCAATAATTCACCCCTCCACTTT
TRBJ2-1,NA,TRBV7-2,TRBD2,CASSSRAGGTLGNEQFF,TGTGCCAGCAGCTCACGAGCGGGGGGGACCTTGGGGAATGAGCAGTTCTTC
TRBJ1-5,NA,TRBV19,TRBD1,CASQEGQSRNQPQHF,TGTGCCAGCCAAGAGGGACAGAGCCGTAATCAGCCCCAGCATTTT
TRBJ1-2,NA,TRBV7-2,TRBD1,CASSLRTGHDGYTF,TGTGCCAGCAGCCTAAGGACAGGGCATGATGGCTACACCTTC
TRBJ1-2,NA,TRBV7-2,TRBD1,CASSRDRSNYGYTF,TGTGCCAGCAGCCGGGACAGGAGTAACTATGGCTACACCTTC
TRBJ1-2,NA,TRBV10-3,NA,CAIGGTASSYGYTF,TGTGCCATCGGGGGGACTGCATCTTCCTATGGCTACACCTTC
TRBJ1-3,NA,TRBV9,NA,CASSVAYGSGNTIYF,TGTGCCAGCAGCGTAGCTTACGGCTCTGGAAACACCATATATTTT
TRBJ1-6,NA,TRBV3-1/TRBV3-2,TRBD1,CASSHAPGQGISPLHF,TGTGCCAGCAGCCACGCCCCGGGACAGGGGATATCACCCCTCCACTTT
TRBJ2-3,few,TRBV6-2/TRBV6-3,NA,CASSYFERFTDTQYF,TGTGCCAGCAGTTACTTCGAGCGGTTCACAGATACGCAGTATTTT
TRBJ1-3,NA,TRBV28,NA,CASSLISNGNTIYF,TGTGCCAGCAGTTTAATCAGTAATGGAAACACCATATATTTT
TRBJ1-5,NA,TRBV3-1/TRBV3-2,NA,CASSPGAGGRYSNQPQHF,TGTGCCAGCAGCCCAGGGGCGGGGGGCCGATATAGCAATCAGCCCCAGCATTTT
TRBJ2-3,NA,TRBV5-4,TRBD2,CATSAGVADTQYF,TGTGCCACCTCAGCGGGGGTGGCAGATACGCAGTATTTT
TRBJ2-2,NA,TRBV30,NA,CACLVRGGELFF,TGTGCCTGTCTGGTTAGAGGCGGGGAGCTGTTTTTT
TRBJ2-7,NA,TRBV19,TRBD1,CASSRHGQGIYEQYF,TGTGCCAGTAGCCGGCACGGACAGGGTATATACGAGCAGTACTTC
TRBJ1-2,NA,TRBV5-8,NA,CASSLATIGYTF,TGTGCCAGCAGCTTGGCGACAATCGGCTACACCTTC
TRBJ2-2,many,TRBV9,TRBD2,CASSHPRGGGLTGELFF,TGTGCCAGCAGCCATCCCAGGGGCGGGGGGCTCACCGGGGAGCTGTTTTTT
TRBJ2-7,NA,TRBV25-1,NA,CASWAGPYEQYF,TGTGCCAGTTGGGCAGGGCCCTACGAGCAGTACTTC
TRBJ2-6,NA,TRBV29-1,NA,CSVARANVLTF,TGCAGCGTGGCCCGGGCCAACGTCCTGACTTTC
TRBJ2-1,NA,TRBV18,TRBD2,CASSPLGDYHGEQFF,TGTGCCAGCTCACCACTCGGGGACTACCACGGTGAGCAGTTCTTC
TRBJ2-3,NA,TRBV19,NA,CASSIARDSSLDTQYF,TGTGCCAGTAGTATAGCAAGGGACTCATCCCTGGATACGCAGTATTTT
TRBJ2-2,NA,TRBV5-4,TRBD2,CASSPTSGRASYTGELFF,TGTGCCAGCAGCCCAACAAGCGGGAGGGCCTCGTACACCGGGGAGCTGTTTTTT
TRBJ1-5,NA,TRBV5-8,NA,CASSLRGQPQHF,TGTGCCAGCAGCTTGAGAGGACAGCCCCAGCATTTT
TRBJ2-3,NA,TRBV5-8,NA,CASSLGRGPTDTQYF,TGTGCCAGCAGCTTGGGCAGGGGCCCCACAGATACGCAGTATTTT
TRBJ2-1,NA,TRBV28,NA,CASNLSGFSYNEQFF,TGTGCCAGCAACCTTAGCGGATTTTCCTACAATGAGCAGTTCTTC
TRBJ2-2,NA,TRBV7-2,NA,CASSLGARTGELFF,TGTGCCAGCAGCTTAGGGGCCCGCACCGGGGAGCTGTTTTTT
TRBJ1-1,NA,TRBV7-6,TRBD1,CASSPDRANTEAFF,TGTGCCAGCAGCCCAGACAGGGCGAACACTGAAGCTTTCTTT
TRBJ1-1,NA,TRBV2,TRBD1,CASSTPRQGASNTEAFF,TGTGCCAGCAGTACCCCTCGACAGGGGGCGTCTAACACTGAAGCTTTCTTT
TRBJ2-2,NA,TRBV6-1,NA,CASSDLRGGFTGELFF,TGTGCCAGCAGTGATCTACGAGGAGGCTTTACCGGGGAGCTGTTTTTT
TRBJ1-5,NA,TRBV28,TRBD1,CASIPGQGSLAQHF,TGTGCCAGCATTCCGGGACAGGGGTCTTTAGCCCAGCATTTT
TRBJ2-1,NA,TRBV29-1,TRBD1,CSVDRTGVGDEQFF,TGCAGCGTTGACAGGACAGGGGTCGGCGATGAGCAGTTCTTC
TRBJ2-5,NA,TRBV27,NA,CASGGDKETQYF,TGTGCCAGCGGGGGGGACAAAGAGACCCAGTACTTC
TRBJ1-1,few,TRBV19,NA,CASSPRVNTEAFF,TGTGCCAGTAGTCCGCGGGTCAACACTGAAGCTTTCTTT
TRBJ2-7,NA,TRBV11-2,NA,CASSVVGRNDYEQYF,TGTGCCAGCAGCGTAGTGGGGAGGAACGACTACGAGCAGTACTTC
TRBJ1-6,once,TRBV5-1,NA,CASSLGLEGPANSPLHF,TGCGCCAGCAGCTTGGGGTTGGAGGGGCCGGCTAATTCACCCCTCCACTTT
TRBJ1-5,NA,TRBV11-2,NA,CASSLNGAGNQPQHF,TGTGCCAGCAGCTTAAATGGGGCTGGCAATCAGCCCCAGCATTTT
TRBJ1-4,NA,TRBV5-1,NA,CASSLWTQENEKLFF,TGCGCCAGCAGCTTGTGGACACAAGAAAATGAAAAACTGTTTTTT
TRBJ1-2,NA,TRBV2,NA,CASSLERRGQGYTF,TGTGCCAGCAGTCTAGAACGGCGGGGGCAAGGCTACACCTTC